This passage covers 31 T cell receptor beta chains from one sample sequenced in a study of blood T cell repertoires in COVID-19. The repertoire was sequenced with immunoSEQ multiplex PCR; TCRdb's copy has only in-frame clones and lacks some. The table lists roughly 200,000 clones, roughly 89% of them singletons. Material for sequencing was PBMCs or T cells enriched from blood (not recorded which). These receptor sequences come from a woman between 35 and 50 years old with acute COVID-19.

The chain combines TRBV19 with TRBJ2-5; D is uncertain. This CDR3 contains 13 residues. Germline CDR1 LNHDA, CDR2 SQIVND (reference sequence). Trimming pared 3 bases from V and 4 bases from J, leaving 9 bases between. The CDR3 spells CASSIGEVETQYF. The CDR3 DNA is TGTGCCAGTAGTATCGGCGAGGTAGAGACCCAGTACTTC.

The rearrangement joins TRBV2 to TRBJ2-7; TRBD1 might be the D (6 bases). The germline gives CDR1 SNHLY, CDR2 FYNNEI. V was pared by 5 bases and J by 3 bases, with 14 bases between. The CDR3 is made up of 14 amino acids. Written as DNA, the CDR3 is TGTGCCAGCAGTTATGTGACAGGTAACTACGAGCAGTACTTC. This codes for CASSYVTGNYEQYF.

The CDR3, as DNA: TGTGCCAGCTCACGGCAACAAGAGACCCAGTACTTC. Translating gives CASSRQQETQYF. The V and J genes are TRBV18 and TRBJ2-5, with D hard to call. This CDR3 region has 12 residues. Germline values: CDR1 KGHSH, CDR2 LQKENI. Deletions cut 4 bases from V and 2 bases from J, with 5 bases between.

The chain employs TRBV6-6 and TRBJ2-5, with 10 positions matching TRBD2. This CDR3 contains 16 residues. V trimming: 4 bases; J trimming: 2 bases; junction bases outside the gene matches: 7. In germline, CDR1 is MNHNY, CDR2 SVGAGI (reference sequence). CDR3 sequence: CASSSQREGWQETQYF. CDR3 nucleotide sequence: TGTGCCAGCAGTTCACAGCGGGAGGGATGGCAAGAGACCCAGTACTTC.

The chain employs TRBV2 and TRBJ1-6; D may be TRBD1 (6 bases). Per the germline V gene, CDR1 is SNHLY and CDR2 is FYNNEI. The CDR3 contains 14 residues. The V end was cut by 1 base, the J end by 8 bases, with 9 bases between. The CDR3 region has the DNA TGTGCCAGCAGTGAAGGGCAGGGGTATTCACCCCTCCACTTT. Translated: CASSEGQGYSPLHF.

The chain is built from TRBV4-1 and TRBJ2-2; D is unresolved. Trimming took off 3 bases at V and 6 bases at J, with 5 bases between the two ends. The CDR3 totals 12 residues. CDR1 MGHRA and CDR2 YSYEKL come from the germline V gene. CDR3 DNA: TGCGCCAGCAGCCACCCTGCCGGGGAGCTGTTTTTT. Its protein product is CASSHPAGELFF.

The CDR3 nucleotides are TGTGCCAGCAGCTTGCCGGGTGAGTCGTCGTTCTTC. It encodes CASSLPGESSFF. The chain employs TRBV5-6 and TRBJ2-1; the D is unclear. The V end lost 1 base, the J end lost 15 bases, and 14 bases lay between the germline ends. In germline, CDR1 is SGHDT, CDR2 YYEEEE. The CDR3 has 12 residues.

The chain recombines TRBV10-1 with TRBJ2-7; no definite D call. The V end lost 0 bases, the J end lost 5 bases, and 14 bases lay between the germline ends. Germline values: CDR1 WNHNN, CDR2 SYGVQD (reference sequence). The CDR3 loop spans 15 amino acids. The CDR3 DNA sequence: TGCGCCAGCAGTGAGTCGGTCCCAGGAACGGACGAGCAGTACTTC. Its protein product is CASSESVPGTDEQYF.

This clone was detected once. This chain connects TRBV5-4 to TRBJ2-5, with 9 bases aligning to TRBD1. Germline V gives CDR1 SGHNT, CDR2 YYREEE (reference sequence). This CDR3 has 16 amino acids. Trimming cost V 0 bases and J 5 bases; bases outside gene matches: 8. CDR3 DNA sequence: TGTGCCAGCAGCTTGGGGCCGGGACAGGGTGGGGAGACCCAGTACTTC. This codes for CASSLGPGQGGETQYF.

The rearrangement links TRBV7-9 to TRBJ1-1; a possible D gene is TRBD1 (5 bases). This CDR3 contains 15 residues. Germline CDR1 SEHNR, CDR2 FQNEAQ (reference sequence). Trimming left V 5 bases short and J 1 base short, with 14 bases between. The CDR3 spells CASSNYRSSNTEAFF. The CDR3 DNA is TGTGCCAGCAGCAATTACAGGTCCTCGAACACTGAAGCTTTCTTT.

The genes are TRBV9 and TRBJ2-5; D might be TRBD2 (7 bases). The V end lost 1 base, the J end lost 0 bases, and 13 bases lay between the germline ends. Germline V gives CDR1 SGDLS, CDR2 YYNGEE. The CDR3 length is 16 residues. CDR3 protein: CASSVTAGAYQETQYF. CDR3 sequence (DNA): TGTGCCAGCAGCGTAACGGCGGGGGCGTACCAAGAGACCCAGTACTTC.

V gene TRBV19 combines with J gene TRBJ2-2; 11 nucleotides agree with TRBD2. J was trimmed by 3 bases and V by 6 bases; bases with no gene match: 0. The germline gives CDR1 LNHDA, CDR2 SQIVND (reference sequence). The CDR3 totals 14 residues. CDR3: CASRGLADTGELFF. The CDR3 DNA sequence: TGTGCCAGTAGGGGACTAGCGGACACCGGGGAGCTGTTTTTT.

The chain has TRBV7-2 and TRBJ2-3; TRBD1 aligns across 8 bases. The junction had 3 bases not matched to a gene; V was cut back by 2 bases and J by 8 bases. Germline values: CDR1 SGHTA, CDR2 FQGNSA. CDR3 length: 13 amino acids. The CDR3 DNA is TGTGCCAGCAGCTTACTGCAGGGGGCTACGCAGTATTTT. It encodes CASSLLQGATQYF.

CDR3 sequence (DNA): TGCGCCAGCAGCCAAGGAAGCGGGGGGTCTTATGAGCAGTTCTTC. This sequence encodes CASSQGSGGSYEQFF. The chain has TRBV4-1 and TRBJ2-1; TRBD2 agrees at 9 bases. This CDR3 comprises 15 residues. V shed 1 base and J 8 bases; nucleotides not matched to a gene: 6. Germline assignment: CDR1 MGHRA and CDR2 YSYEKL.

The J gene is TRBJ1-4, the V gene TRBV7-9; tentatively, D is TRBD1 (5 bases). The germline CDR1 and CDR2 sequences are SEHNR and FQNEAQ (reference sequence). Trimming left V 7 bases short and J 8 bases short, with 14 bases between. The CDR3 contains 13 residues. CDR3 DNA sequence: TGTGCCAGCACTCGGGGGACGGTGGAAAAACTGTTTTTT. This sequence encodes CASTRGTVEKLFF.

The chain employs TRBV5-1 and TRBJ2-2, with D possibly matching TRBD1 (5 bases). CDR3 length equals 15 residues. Germline assignment: CDR1 SGHRS and CDR2 YFSETQ. V lost 0 bases, J lost 1 base, and 7 bases lay in between. Written as DNA, the CDR3 is TGCGCCAGCAGCTTGGCGACAGAGAACACCGGGGAGCTGTTTTTT. Encoded protein: CASSLATENTGELFF. The whole variable domain, filled in from reference TRBV5-1 and TRBJ2-2, reads KAGVTQTPRYLIKTRGQQVTLSCSPISGHRSVSWYQQTPGQGLQFLFEYFSETQRNKGNFPGRFSGRQFSNSRSEMNVSTLELGDSALYLCASSLATENTGELFFGEGSRLTVL.

The gene calls are TRBV29-1 and TRBJ2-1; D remains unclear. Looked up from germline, CDR1 is SQVTM and CDR2 is ANQGSEA. CDR3 length equals 14 residues. Trimming cost V 1 base and J 0 bases, with 7 bases left between them. The chain's CDR3 is CSVEGHSSYNEQFF. The CDR3 nucleotides read TGCAGCGTTGAAGGCCATAGCTCCTACAATGAGCAGTTCTTC.

V usage is TRBV11-2 and J usage is TRBJ2-5, with a tentative D call TRBD2 (5 bases). V lost 5 bases and J 0 bases, leaving 13 bases between the germline ends. The CDR3 sequence is 15 residues long. Germline V gene data show CDR1 as SGHAT and CDR2 as FQNNGV. The DNA of the CDR3 is TGTGCCAGCAGCCCCAGCCTGGACTACCAAGAGACCCAGTACTTC. Protein: CASSPSLDYQETQYF.

V usage is TRBV6-6 and J usage is TRBJ2-2; TRBD1 is a possible D gene (7 bases). The V gene lost 3 bases and the J gene lost 3 bases, with 11 bases spanning the gap. Germline values: CDR1 MNHNY, CDR2 SVGAGI (reference sequence). The CDR3 has 15 amino acids. The chain's CDR3 is CASSYRRGDTGELFF. The CDR3 bases are TGTGCCAGCAGTTATCGCAGGGGGGACACCGGGGAGCTGTTTTTT.

V and J are TRBV6-1 and TRBJ1-1; D gene uncertain. The germline gives CDR1 MNHNS, CDR2 SASEGT. Trimming pared 2 bases from V and 1 base from J, leaving 5 bases between. The CDR3 has 13 residues. The CDR3 bases are TGTGCCAGCAGTGAACTCTCGAACACTGAAGCTTTCTTT. Its translation is CASSELSNTEAFF.

This sequence joins TRBV5-1 and TRBJ2-3; possibly TRBD1 for D (5 bases). Trimming took off 5 bases at V and 5 bases at J, with 9 bases between the two ends. The CDR3 is made up of 12 amino acids. The germline V gene has CDR1 SGHRS and CDR2 YFSETQ. The CDR3 here is CASRKGQDTQYF. For the CDR3, the DNA is TGCGCCAGCAGGAAGGGGCAAGATACGCAGTATTTT.

In this sample, this clone turned up once. The rearrangement joins TRBV30 to TRBJ2-7, with unresolved D. Germline V gene lookup returns CDR1 GTSNPN and CDR2 SVGIG (reference sequence). V lost 1 base to trimming and J lost 5 bases, with 9 bases between them. The CDR3 runs 12 residues. The CDR3: CAWSAPFHEQYF. The DNA of the CDR3 is TGTGCCTGGAGTGCTCCTTTCCACGAGCAGTACTTC.

The V and J genes are TRBV10-1 and TRBJ2-7; TRBD1 is a possible D gene (6 bases). Trimming cost V 3 bases and J 5 bases, with 20 bases left between them. Germline V gene lookup returns CDR1 WNHNN and CDR2 SYGVQD (reference sequence). The CDR3 sequence is 16 residues long. In DNA, the CDR3 is TGCGCCAGCAGTGACGCCCCAGGGGAAATCGTCCACGAGCAGTACTTC. The encoded protein is CASSDAPGEIVHEQYF.

The chain uses TRBV6-1 and TRBJ2-3, with 8 bases lining up with TRBD1. This CDR3 spans 16 amino acids. In germline, CDR1 is MNHNS, CDR2 SASEGT. Trimming removed 3 bases from V and 0 bases from J; junction bases left unmatched: 5. CDR3 DNA: TGTGCCAGCAGTGATCTCTGGACAGGGAGCACAGATACGCAGTATTTT. This gives the protein CASSDLWTGSTDTQYF.

The CDR3 DNA reads TGTGCCAGTACCGGGGACGGCGGGATGGCAGATACGCAGTATTTT. This encodes CASTGDGGMADTQYF. This chain links TRBV19 with TRBJ2-3; the D gene is possibly TRBD2 (6 bases). V was trimmed by 7 bases and J by 4 bases, leaving 18 bases between them. This CDR3 is 15 amino acids long. Germline CDR1 LNHDA, CDR2 SQIVND (reference sequence).

The chain uses TRBV10-3 and TRBJ2-2; TRBD1 agrees at 9 bases. Looked up from germline, CDR1 is ENHRY and CDR2 is SYGVKD. The CDR3 totals 15 residues. With V trimmed by 4 bases and J by 6 bases, 6 bases remained unmatched. CDR3 nucleotide sequence: TGTGCCATCAGTGGGGGGACAGGGATTCCCGGGGAGCTGTTTTTT. It translates to CAISGGTGIPGELFF.

This chain connects TRBV3-1 (or the pseudogene TRBV3-2) to TRBJ2-1, with TRBD2 identical over 16 bases. The CDR3 sequence is 20 residues long. CDR1 LGHDT and CDR2 YNNKEL come from the germline V gene (reference sequence). V lost 2 bases and J lost 6; bases outside the gene matches: 13. The CDR3 DNA is TGTGCCAGCAGCCAACCTACCGGGACTAGCGGGGGGGCCGGATTCAATGAGCAGTTCTTC. Protein product: CASSQPTGTSGGAGFNEQFF.

CDR3 nucleotides: TGTGCCAGCAGAGGACAGCTTAGGGTTAATGAAAAACTGTTTTTT. Translated: CASRGQLRVNEKLFF. This chain uses TRBV2 with TRBJ1-4; tentatively, D is TRBD1 (6 bases). The CDR3 covers 15 residues. The V end was cut by 6 bases, the J end by 4 bases, with 15 bases between. Germline V CDR1 and CDR2: SNHLY, FYNNEI.

V gene TRBV29-1 combines with J gene TRBJ2-7; 7 bases line up with TRBD1. Germline loops: CDR1 SQVTM, CDR2 ANQGSEA. J was trimmed by 2 bases and V by 4 bases; bases with no gene match: 5. The CDR3 is made up of 13 amino acids. The CDR3 protein is CSVAGTEPYEQYF. For the CDR3, the DNA is TGCAGCGTTGCCGGGACAGAACCCTACGAGCAGTACTTC.

The rearrangement links TRBV27 to TRBJ2-3, with 15 bases aligning to TRBD2. Per the germline V gene, CDR1 is MNHEY and CDR2 is SMNVEV (reference sequence). This CDR3 has 17 amino acids. With V trimmed by 6 bases and J by 6 bases, 10 bases remained unmatched. CDR3 sequence (DNA): TGTGCCAGCAGCATGGGGACTAGCGGGAGGCCGGTGGATACGCAGTATTTT. It translates to CASSMGTSGRPVDTQYF.

V gene TRBV5-5 combines with J gene TRBJ2-7; 11 positions match TRBD2. V lost 0 bases, J lost 2 bases, and 10 bases stayed unmatched. Germline assignment: CDR1 SGHKS and CDR2 YYEKEE (reference sequence). CDR3 length: 18 residues. CDR3 DNA sequence: TGTGCCAGCAGCTTGGAGCCTCTAGCGGGAGGTGAGGCCTACGAGCAGTACTTC. Its translation: CASSLEPLAGGEAYEQYF. The full variable domain, completed using reference TRBV5-5 and TRBJ2-7, is DAGVTQSPTHLIKTRGQQVTLRCSPISGHKSVSWYQQVLGQGPQFIFQYYEKEERGRGNFPDRFSARQFPNYSSELNVNALLLGDSALYLCASSLEPLAGGEAYEQYFGPGTRLTVT.